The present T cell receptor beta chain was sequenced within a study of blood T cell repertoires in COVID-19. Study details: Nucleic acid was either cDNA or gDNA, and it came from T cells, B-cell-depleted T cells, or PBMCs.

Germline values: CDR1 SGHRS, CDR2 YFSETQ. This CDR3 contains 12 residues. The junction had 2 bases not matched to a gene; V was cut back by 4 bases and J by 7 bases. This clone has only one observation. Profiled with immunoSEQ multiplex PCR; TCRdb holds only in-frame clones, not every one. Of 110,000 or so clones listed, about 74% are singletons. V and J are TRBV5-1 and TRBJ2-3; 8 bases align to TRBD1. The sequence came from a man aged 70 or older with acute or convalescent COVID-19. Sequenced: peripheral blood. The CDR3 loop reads CASSPGGHTQYF. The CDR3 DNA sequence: TGCGCCAGCAGCCCAGGGGGCCATACGCAGTATTTT.